What follows are 15 T cell receptor beta chains derived from one specimen sequenced in a study of identical twins. TCRdb fed the 5' RACE reads into MiXCR, producing one record per CDR3 protein. The sample contains roughly 150,000 distinct CDR3 sequences, under 4.5% of which appear only once. The sample consisted of memory T cells sorted from blood. All receptors derive from a man aged 18 to 30 in good health.

This clonotype was seen only a few times. The chain couples TRBV3-1 to TRBJ2-4; no firm D call. CDR3 length: 15 amino acids. The germline CDR1 and CDR2 sequences are LGHDT and YNNKEL (reference sequence). The ends were cut back, 4 bases at V and 2 bases at J, with 12 bases in the middle. DNA of the CDR3: TGTGCCAGCAGCCCCGTGAGTGGACCCAAAAACATTCAGTACTTC. It translates to CASSPVSGPKNIQYF.

This clonotype was seen repeatedly, ten times or more. The rearrangement links TRBV10-3 to TRBJ2-7, with no clear D. The CDR3 is made up of 12 amino acids. The germline gives CDR1 ENHRY, CDR2 SYGVKD. V lost 6 bases and J lost 1, with 7 bases in between. This chain's CDR3 is CAIRAASYEQYF. CDR3 coding DNA: TGTGCCATCAGGGCAGCTTCCTACGAGCAGTACTTC.

V usage is TRBV19 and J usage is TRBJ2-1; 8 nucleotides match TRBD1. Germline CDR1 is LNHDA and CDR2 is SQIVND (reference sequence). Losses at the gene ends were 3 bases for V and 1 base for J; bases not matched to a gene: 14. The CDR3 runs 19 residues. The CDR3 reads CASSILGQGVGASYNEQFF. CDR3 coding DNA: TGTGCCAGTAGTATTTTAGGACAGGGAGTCGGGGCATCCTACAATGAGCAGTTCTTC. The variable domain in full, with the rest retrieved from reference TRBV19 and TRBJ2-1, is DGGITQSPKYLFRKEGQNVTLSCEQNLNHDAMYWYRQDPGQGLRLIYYSQIVNDFQKGDIAEGYSVSREKKESFPLTVTSAQKNPTAFYLCASSILGQGVGASYNEQFFGPGTRLTVL.

This clonotype was found many times. The chain combines TRBV7-9 with TRBJ2-7; 9 nucleotides match TRBD1. The CDR3 extends over 16 amino acids. Germline CDR1 is SEHNR and CDR2 is FQNEAQ (reference sequence). Losses at the gene ends were 3 bases for V and 2 bases for J; bases not matched to a gene: 8. CDR3 sequence: CASSFLAGQGPYEQYF. DNA for the CDR3: TGTGCCAGCAGCTTCCTTGCGGGACAGGGTCCCTACGAGCAGTACTTC.

This chain links TRBV19 with TRBJ2-1, with unresolved D. Germline values: CDR1 LNHDA, CDR2 SQIVND (reference sequence). Trimming shortened V by 7 bases and J by 4 bases, and 14 bases separated the two germline ends. There are 14 residues in the CDR3. In nucleotides, the CDR3 is TGTGCCAGTAAAGACCTCGCCATGTACAATGAGCAGTTCTTC. Encoded protein: CASKDLAMYNEQFF.

At least ten counts were recorded for this clonotype. The chain carries TRBV12-3 or TRBV12-4 and TRBJ1-1; D gene uncertain. The V and J ends lost 6 bases and 0 bases respectively, with 14 bases between them. The CDR3 runs 15 residues. The CDR3 nucleotides are TGTGCCAGCAGGACCTTGCACAGATTGAACACTGAAGCTTTCTTT. Translating it yields CASRTLHRLNTEAFF.

Many counts were recorded for this clonotype. V and J are TRBV9 and TRBJ2-5; TRBD2 matches at 10 bases. The V and J ends lost 0 bases and 5 bases, in that order; junction bases with no gene match: 7. CDR1 and CDR2 from the germline V gene are SGDLS and YYNGEE. This CDR3 spans 16 amino acids. This CDR3 reads CASSVGASGSRETQYF. DNA for the CDR3: TGTGCCAGCAGCGTAGGGGCTAGCGGGAGTCGCGAGACCCAGTACTTC.

The V call is TRBV20-1, the J call TRBJ2-1; a weak D match, TRBD2 (5 bases). Trimming pared 3 bases from V and 5 bases from J, leaving 11 bases between. The CDR3 contains 13 residues. CDR1 and CDR2 (germline): DFQATT, SNEGSKA (reference sequence). The CDR3 nucleotides are TGCAGTGCTAGGACTACATTTGACAATGAGCAGTTCTTC. Residues: CSARTTFDNEQFF.

This clonotype was counted ten times or more. For the CDR3, the DNA is TGCAGTGTGACTAGCGGGATTTTCTACAATGAGCAGTTCTTC. This encodes CSVTSGIFYNEQFF. The chain has TRBV20-1 and TRBJ2-1; 11 bases agree with TRBD2. The CDR3 length is 14 residues. The V and J ends lost 7 bases and 3 bases, in that order; junction bases with no gene match: 5. CDR1 is DFQATT and CDR2 is SNEGSKA in the germline V gene (reference sequence).

There are many counts of this clonotype. The chain joins TRBV7-6 to TRBJ2-5; the match to TRBD2 covers 13 bases. Germline V gene sequence: CDR1 SGHVS, CDR2 FNYEAQ. There are 17 residues in the CDR3. The ends lost 3 bases at V and 2 bases at J; junction bases unmatched: 6. The CDR3 sequence: CASSFPSGLAGQETQYF. CDR3 sequence (DNA): TGTGCCAGCAGCTTTCCATCGGGACTAGCGGGGCAAGAGACCCAGTACTTC.

The sample holds many counts of this clonotype. For the CDR3, the DNA is TGTGCCAGCAGTGAAGAGGGGTGGAACACCGGGGAGCTGTTTTTT. Encoded protein: CASSEEGWNTGELFF. This chain joins TRBV25-1 and TRBJ2-2; D is perhaps TRBD1 or TRBD2 (5 bases each). This CDR3 contains 15 residues. Germline CDR1 and CDR2: MGHDK and SYGVNS. The ends were cut back, 2 bases at V and 1 base at J, with 8 bases in the middle.

This clonotype was observed many times. V is TRBV6-1 and J is TRBJ1-6, with D possibly TRBD1 on 6 matching bases. CDR1 and CDR2 (germline): MNHNS, SASEGT. The length of the CDR3 is 16 residues. Deletions cut 7 bases from V and 8 bases from J, with 21 bases between. This CDR3 is CASILLRQAADSPLHF. The CDR3 DNA reads as TGTGCCAGCATCCTACTTAGACAGGCGGCTGATTCACCCCTCCACTTT.

Many counts were recorded for this clonotype. The chain employs TRBV14 and TRBJ2-1; D uncertain. Trimming took off 3 bases at V and 8 bases at J, with 11 bases between the two ends. The germline V gene encodes CDR1 SGHDN and CDR2 FVKESK. The CDR3 runs 13 residues. The CDR3 DNA is TGTGCCAGCAGCCAGACCAACTGGGATGAGCAGTTCTTC. Translating gives CASSQTNWDEQFF.

This clonotype was counted ten times or more. V is TRBV27 and J is TRBJ1-5; D call uncertain. CDR1 is MNHEY, CDR2 SMNVEV, per germline (reference sequence). V lost 11 bases, J lost 0 bases, and 8 bases lay in between. This CDR3 region has 12 residues. The DNA of the CDR3 is TGTGCCGGGGTCTCTAGCAATCAGCCCCAGCATTTT. Protein product: CAGVSSNQPQHF.

The rearrangement joins TRBV6-1 to TRBJ1-4, with unresolved D. CDR3 length: 10 residues. The germline V gene encodes CDR1 MNHNS and CDR2 SASEGT. V shed 6 bases and J shed 14 bases, with 10 bases lying between them. The CDR3 DNA reads as TGTGCCAGCAGAGAGGACTCTCTGTTTTTT. It translates to CASREDSLFF.